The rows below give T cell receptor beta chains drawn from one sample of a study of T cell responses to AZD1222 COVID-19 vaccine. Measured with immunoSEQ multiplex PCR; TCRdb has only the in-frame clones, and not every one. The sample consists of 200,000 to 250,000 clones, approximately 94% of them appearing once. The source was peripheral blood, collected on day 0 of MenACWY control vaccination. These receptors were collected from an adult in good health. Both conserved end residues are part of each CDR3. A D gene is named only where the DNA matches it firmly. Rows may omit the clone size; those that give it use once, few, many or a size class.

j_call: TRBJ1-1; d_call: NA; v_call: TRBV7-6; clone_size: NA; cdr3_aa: CASSLRAGEAFF; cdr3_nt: TGTGCCAGCAGCCTTCGGGCGGGTGAAGCTTTCTTT
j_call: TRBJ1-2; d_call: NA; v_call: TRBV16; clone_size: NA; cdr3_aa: CASSQTGRQPNYGYTF; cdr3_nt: TGTGCCAGCAGCCAAACCGGCAGGCAGCCTAACTATGGCTACACCTTC
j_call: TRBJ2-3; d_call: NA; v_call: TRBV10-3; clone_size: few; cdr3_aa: CAISESGGGLTTDTQYF; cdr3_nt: TGTGCCATCAGTGAGTCGGGAGGGGGCCTTACCACAGATACGCAGTATTTT
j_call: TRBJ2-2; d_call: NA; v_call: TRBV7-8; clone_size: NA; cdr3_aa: CASSLGQMLNTGELFF; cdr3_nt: TGTGCCAGCAGCTTGGGGCAGATGCTGAACACCGGGGAGCTGTTTTTT
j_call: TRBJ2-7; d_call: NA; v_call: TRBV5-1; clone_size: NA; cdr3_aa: CASSLQTTGEQYF; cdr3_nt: TGCGCCAGCAGCCTGCAGACTACAGGGGAGCAGTACTTC
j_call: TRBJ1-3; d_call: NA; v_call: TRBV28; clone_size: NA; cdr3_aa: CASSLVSLGGRAGNTIYF; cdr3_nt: TGTGCCAGCAGTTTAGTGAGTTTAGGAGGGCGCGCAGGAAACACCATATATTTT
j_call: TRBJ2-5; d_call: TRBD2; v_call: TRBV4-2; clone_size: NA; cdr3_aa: CASSQDTSGGGETQYF; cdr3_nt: TGTGCCAGCAGCCAAGATACTAGCGGGGGCGGGGAGACCCAGTACTTC
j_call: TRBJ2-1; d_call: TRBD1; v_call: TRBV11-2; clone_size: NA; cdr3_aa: CASSLSQGQHNEQFF; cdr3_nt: TGTGCCAGCAGCCTCTCGCAGGGACAGCACAATGAGCAGTTCTTC
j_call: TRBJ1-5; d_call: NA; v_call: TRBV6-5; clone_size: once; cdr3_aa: CASTGDGNQPQHF; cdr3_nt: TGTGCCAGCACCGGGGACGGGAATCAGCCCCAGCATTTT
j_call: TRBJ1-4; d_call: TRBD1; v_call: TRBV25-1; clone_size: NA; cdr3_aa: CASSEYSGGTRKLFF; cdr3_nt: TGTGCCAGCAGTGAGTACTCAGGGGGGACGCGAAAACTGTTTTTT
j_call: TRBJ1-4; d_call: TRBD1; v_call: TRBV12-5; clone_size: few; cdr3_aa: CASGLVTGGLGKLFF; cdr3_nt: TGTGCTAGTGGTTTGGTGACAGGGGGATTGGGAAAACTGTTTTTT
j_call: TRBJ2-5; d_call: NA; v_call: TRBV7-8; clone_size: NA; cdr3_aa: CASSPPGGQETQYF; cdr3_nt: TGTGCCAGCAGCCCGCCCGGGGGTCAAGAGACCCAGTACTTC
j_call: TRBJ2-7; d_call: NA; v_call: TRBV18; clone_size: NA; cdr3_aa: CASSPGFEQYF; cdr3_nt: TGTGCCAGCTCCCCCGGGTTCGAGCAGTACTTC
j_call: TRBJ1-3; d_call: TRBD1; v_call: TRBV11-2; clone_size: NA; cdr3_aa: CASSPATGPFSGNTIYF; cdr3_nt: TGTGCCAGCAGCCCGGCGACAGGGCCTTTCTCTGGAAACACCATATATTTT
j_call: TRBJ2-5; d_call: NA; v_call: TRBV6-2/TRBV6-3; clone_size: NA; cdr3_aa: CASSSRIPETQYF; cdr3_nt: TGTGCCAGCAGTTCCCGGATTCCAGAGACCCAGTACTTC
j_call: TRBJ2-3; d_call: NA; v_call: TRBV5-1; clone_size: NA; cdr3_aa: CASSQLLTGFEADTQYF; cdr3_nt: TGCGCCAGCAGTCAGCTATTGACGGGGTTCGAGGCAGATACGCAGTATTTT
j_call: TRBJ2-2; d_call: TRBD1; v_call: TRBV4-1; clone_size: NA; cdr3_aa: CASSTQGGTGVTGELFF; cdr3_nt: TGCGCCAGCAGCACACAAGGCGGGACAGGGGTCACCGGGGAGCTGTTTTTT
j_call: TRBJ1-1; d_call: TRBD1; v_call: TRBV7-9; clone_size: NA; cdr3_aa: CASSPRTGNTEAFF; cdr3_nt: TGTGCCAGCAGCCCCCGGACAGGGAACACTGAAGCTTTCTTT
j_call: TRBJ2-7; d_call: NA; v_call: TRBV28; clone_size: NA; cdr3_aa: CASSDRVPYEQYF; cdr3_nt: TGTGCCAGCAGTGATCGGGTTCCCTACGAGCAGTACTTC
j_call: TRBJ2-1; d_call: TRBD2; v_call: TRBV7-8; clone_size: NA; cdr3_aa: CASSSVTSGGANEQFF; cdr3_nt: TGTGCCAGCAGCTCGGTAACTAGCGGGGGTGCCAATGAGCAGTTCTTC
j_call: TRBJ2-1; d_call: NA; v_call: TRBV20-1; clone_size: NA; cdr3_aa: CSARGPHEQFF; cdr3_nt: TGCAGTGCTAGGGGCCCCCATGAGCAGTTCTTC